This T cell receptor beta chain was identified during a study of shared clonotypes between healthy human individuals. TCRdb keeps only in-frame clones here, not all; method: immunoSEQ multiplex PCR. Found here are about 490,000 clones, approximately 79% of them singletons; the top ten hold 10% to 15%. This CDR3 contains 9 residues. CDR1 is SGHNT, CDR2 YENEEA, per germline. V lost 8 bases and J 10 bases, leaving 8 bases between the germline ends. The TCR was taken from a woman aged 40 to 55 in good health. Some clones in this sample may be carry-over from other donors' samples. The chain recombines TRBV11-3 with TRBJ2-5, with D perhaps matching TRBD2 (5 bases). Sequencing was done on a sample of PBMCs. For the CDR3, the DNA is TGTGCCAGCCCCGGGGACCAGTACTTC. It yields the protein CASPGDQYF.